One TCR beta chain is described in this entry. Germline CDR1 SNHLY, CDR2 FYNNEI. This CDR3 has 12 amino acids. V lost 2 bases to trimming and J lost 5 bases, with 6 bases between them. Method: immunoSEQ multiplex PCR; TCRdb's copy keeps in-frame clones and lacks some. This table holds over 50,000 clones, 93% found once. The data are from a study of technical replicates of blood from several donors. This TCR derives from a human donor in good health. Some clones in this sample may be carry-over from other donors' samples. The sample comprised PBMCs. This chain connects TRBV2 to TRBJ1-2; D gene unclear. CDR3 sequence reads: CASSEFLYGYTF. CDR3 DNA: TGTGCCAGCAGTGAATTCCTATATGGCTACACCTTC.